A selection of T cell receptor beta chains follows, all from one sample in a study of blood T cell repertoires in COVID-19. Data came from immunoSEQ multiplex PCR; TCRdb stores just in-frame clones and leaves some out. The sample comprises under 250,000 clones, about 83% of which are singletons, and about 6% rests with the top ten. Sequenced material: peripheral blood. All receptors derive from a woman of 80 years or more with COVID-19, enrolled during active disease. CDR3s include the opening cysteine and the closing phenylalanine or tryptophan. A D gene is named only where the DNA matches it firmly. Clone size appears in some rows only: once, few, many, or a class for an expanded clone.

V	length	D	J	size	CDR3	DNA
TRBV4-3	18	TRBD2	TRBJ2-1	NA	CASSQVVLAGSSYNEQFF	TGCGCCAGCAGCCAAGTGGTACTAGCGGGGAGCTCCTACAATGAGCAGTTCTTC
TRBV6-5	11	NA	TRBJ1-2	NA	CASETVYGYTF	TGTGCCAGCGAGACAGTGTATGGCTACACCTTC
TRBV5-1	14	TRBD1	TRBJ2-2	NA	CASSVDREGGELFF	TGCGCCAGCAGCGTAGACAGGGAAGGCGGGGAGCTGTTTTTT
TRBV2	14	TRBD2	TRBJ2-3	NA	CASRLAGGTDTQYF	TGTGCCAGTCGACTAGCGGGGGGCACAGATACGCAGTATTTT
TRBV3-1/TRBV3-2	13	NA	TRBJ1-1	NA	CASSQIMNTEAFF	TGTGCCAGCAGCCAAATCATGAACACTGAAGCTTTCTTT
TRBV6-4	15	NA	TRBJ2-2	NA	CASSDSGPGTGELFF	TGTGCCAGCAGTGACTCGGGGCCAGGGACCGGGGAGCTGTTTTTT
TRBV6-2/TRBV6-3	13	NA	TRBJ2-1	NA	CASSPSGGNEQFF	TGTGCCAGCAGTCCCTCGGGCGGGAATGAGCAGTTCTTC
TRBV2	14	TRBD1	TRBJ1-2	few	CASSEFTGAYGYTF	TGTGCCAGCAGTGAGTTCACAGGGGCCTATGGCTACACCTTC
TRBV19	15	TRBD1	TRBJ2-1	NA	CASSIPIGQGGYQFF	TGTGCCAGTAGTATCCCCATAGGACAGGGGGGTTATCAGTTCTTC
TRBV14	13	NA	TRBJ2-7	once	CASSQDVRGEQYF	TGTGCCAGCAGCCAAGACGTAAGGGGCGAGCAGTACTTC
TRBV28	16	TRBD2	TRBJ2-5	NA	CASSTTSGGFQETQYF	TGTGCCAGCAGTACCACTAGCGGGGGGTTTCAAGAGACCCAGTACTTC
TRBV18	14	TRBD1	TRBJ1-2	NA	CASSAGGTGNGYTF	TGTGCCAGCTCAGCAGGGGGAACTGGTAATGGCTACACCTTC
TRBV5-5	15	NA	TRBJ2-1	NA	CASSSATGSYNEQFF	TGTGCCAGCAGTTCCGCGACGGGCTCCTACAATGAGCAGTTCTTC
TRBV11-1	15	TRBD2	TRBJ2-3	NA	CASSPSGTSTDTQYF	TGTGCCAGCAGCCCCAGCGGGACTAGCACAGATACGCAGTATTTT
TRBV6-6	16	TRBD1	TRBJ1-5	few	CASSRQGSYSNQPQHF	TGTGCCAGCAGTCGACAGGGCTCCTATAGCAATCAGCCCCAGCATTTT
TRBV7-2	14	NA	TRBJ1-2	NA	CASSLERLNYGYTF	TGTGCCAGCAGCTTAGAGCGGCTTAACTATGGCTACACCTTC
TRBV7-3	16	NA	TRBJ1-3	NA	CASSPQGPGSGNTIYF	TGTGCCAGCAGCCCACAGGGTCCAGGCTCTGGAAACACCATATATTTT
TRBV5-1	13	TRBD1	TRBJ2-3	NA	CASWTGGTDTQYF	TGCGCCAGCTGGACAGGGGGCACAGATACGCAGTATTTT
TRBV11-2	14	NA	TRBJ1-3	NA	CASSLGGPGNTIYF	TGTGCCAGCAGCTTGGGGGGACCTGGAAACACCATATATTTT
TRBV10-3	13	TRBD1	TRBJ2-5	NA	CAISEDRGQTQYF	TGTGCCATCAGTGAGGACAGGGGTCAGACCCAGTACTTC
TRBV18	15	NA	TRBJ1-2	NA	CASSPGLGRGDGYTF	TGTGCCAGCTCACCAGGTTTGGGCAGGGGAGATGGCTACACCTTC
TRBV6-2/TRBV6-3	15	TRBD2	TRBJ2-7	few	CASRPISLTSSEQYF	TGTGCCAGCAGGCCTATTTCCTTGACTAGCTCCGAGCAGTACTTC
TRBV11-2	14	NA	TRBJ1-6	NA	CASSPGQRSSPLHF	TGTGCCAGCAGCCCGGGACAAAGATCTTCACCCCTCCACTTT
TRBV6-5	12	NA	TRBJ1-1	NA	CASSYVGGGTFF	NA
TRBV6-1	13	NA	TRBJ2-1	NA	CASSESAVGEQFF	TGTGCCAGCAGTGAATCCGCTGTCGGTGAGCAGTTCTTC
TRBV7-9	17	TRBD1	TRBJ1-3	once	CASSLATTGGSGNTIYF	TGTGCCAGCAGCTTAGCCACTACAGGGGGCTCTGGAAACACCATATATTTT
TRBV11-3	15	NA	TRBJ2-7	NA	CASSLGTGQFDEQYF	TGTGCCAGCAGCTTAGGAACAGGGCAGTTCGACGAGCAGTACTTC
TRBV5-1	15	TRBD1	TRBJ2-5	NA	CASKDRGTSQETQYF	TGCGCCAGCAAGGACAGGGGGACCTCCCAAGAGACCCAGTACTTC
TRBV3-1/TRBV3-2	13	TRBD1	TRBJ2-7	NA	CASSRDRGHEQYF	TGTGCCAGCAGCCGGGACAGGGGGCACGAGCAGTACTTC
TRBV7-3	15	NA	TRBJ2-2	NA	CASSDRTDNTGELFF	TGTGCCAGCAGCGACAGGACAGATAACACCGGGGAGCTGTTTTTT
TRBV19	16	TRBD1	TRBJ1-6	NA	CASSTTGGFHNSPLHF	TGTGCCAGTAGTACAACAGGGGGCTTCCATAATTCACCCCTCCACTTT
TRBV6-4	16	TRBD1	TRBJ1-1	NA	CASSESLGQKRTEAFF	TGTGCCAGCAGTGAGAGTTTGGGACAGAAGAGGACTGAAGCTTTCTTT
TRBV28	12	NA	TRBJ1-5	few	CASSPSNQPQHF	TGTGCCAGCAGTCCGAGCAATCAGCCCCAGCATTTT
TRBV6-5	14	TRBD1	TRBJ1-6	NA	CASRDGTGYSPLHF	TGTGCCAGCAGGGACGGGACAGGGTATTCACCCCTCCACTTT
TRBV5-1	12	NA	TRBJ2-7	NA	CASSLEGSGWYF	TGCGCCAGCAGCTTGGAAGGGAGTGGATGGTACTTC
TRBV6-6	15	NA	TRBJ2-2	NA	CASSYSSARTGELFF	TGTGCCAGCAGTTACTCTTCGGCGAGGACCGGGGAGCTGTTTTTT
TRBV20-1	11	NA	TRBJ2-5	few	CSASRSETQYF	TGCAGTGCTAGCCGTAGCGAGACCCAGTACTTC
TRBV18	14	TRBD1	TRBJ2-7	NA	CASSRDRGAYEQYF	TGTGCCAGCTCACGAGACAGGGGTGCCTACGAGCAGTACTTC
TRBV5-1	14	TRBD1	TRBJ1-4	few	CASSLATGGEKLFF	TGCGCCAGCAGCTTGGCGACAGGGGGTGAAAAACTGTTTTTT
TRBV4-1	16	TRBD1	TRBJ2-3	once	CASSQEQGARTDTQYF	TGCGCCAGCAGCCAAGAGCAGGGGGCGCGGACAGATACGCAGTATTTT
TRBV11-2	13	NA	TRBJ1-2	NA	CASSAGLDYGYTF	TGTGCCAGCAGCGCGGGACTTGACTATGGCTACACCTTC
TRBV19	15	NA	TRBJ2-5	NA	CASSSWGGDQETQYF	TGTGCCAGTAGCTCGTGGGGAGGAGACCAAGAGACCCAGTACTTC
TRBV7-2	14	NA	TRBJ1-5	NA	CASSFGQGGQPQHF	TGTGCCAGCAGCTTTGGGCAGGGAGGTCAGCCCCAGCATTTT
TRBV29-1	12	NA	TRBJ1-1	NA	CSVLGSGYEAFF	TGCAGCGTACTAGGTTCGGGGTATGAAGCTTTCTTT
TRBV6-6	14	NA	TRBJ1-5	NA	CASSNQNSNQPQHF	TGTGCCAGCAGTAACCAGAATAGCAATCAGCCCCAGCATTTT
TRBV7-2	13	TRBD1	TRBJ1-1	NA	CASSGQGGTEAFF	TGTGCCAGCAGTGGACAGGGGGGCACTGAAGCTTTCTTT
TRBV9	14	TRBD2	TRBJ2-4	NA	CASSVSGAWNIQYF	TGTGCCAGCAGCGTAAGCGGGGCTTGGAACATTCAGTACTTC
TRBV19	14	TRBD1	TRBJ1-4	NA	CASSYGTGNEKLFF	TGTGCCAGTAGTTACGGGACAGGGAATGAAAAACTGTTTTTT
TRBV6-5	14	NA	TRBJ1-1	NA	CASSTPGRWTEAFF	TGTGCCAGCAGTACCCCTGGCCGCTGGACTGAAGCTTTCTTT